This T cell receptor beta chain was sequenced during a study of OX40 agonist ivuxolimab in advanced cancers. The CDR3 totals 15 residues. The ends lost 5 bases at V and 2 bases at J; junction bases unmatched: 3. Per the germline V gene, CDR1 is SGHTA and CDR2 is FQGNSA. At baseline, cycle 4 day 1, and cycle 7 day 1, blood was sampled. Regarding the study as a whole: Doses of 0.1 to 3.0 mg/kg were accompanied by clonal expansion of CD4+ and CD8+ blood T cells by week 6.

With regard to this clone: Its cognate antigen is unknown.

The table came from immunoSEQ multiplex PCR; TCRdb's copy has only in-frame clones and leaves some out. The data hold some 70,000 clones, with 80% observed a single time. This rearrangement joins TRBV7-2 to TRBJ2-3; TRBD1 aligns across 11 bases. Sequencing used CD4+ or CD8+ T cells sorted from blood, obtained in a trial of the OX40 agonist ivuxolimab. This clonotype was sampled from an adult with an advanced solid tumor such as melanoma, head and neck, liver or kidney cancer. CDR3 loop: CASSRDRGFTDTQYF. Here the CDR3 DNA reads TGTGCCAGCAGCCGGGACAGGGGGTTCACAGATACGCAGTATTTT.